This TCR beta chain derives from a study of Ad26.COV2.S vaccination and SARS-CoV-2 variants (dated by TCRdb to the early 2020s). Turning to the overall study: Donors in the vaccine arm were drawn from COV1001, a multicentre, randomized, double-blind, placebo-controlled phase I-IIa trial testing Ad26.COV2.S in healthy adults. Ad26.COV2.S was administered intramuscularly at a dose of 5x10^10 or 1x10^11 viral particles, either as one shot or as two shots given 56 days apart. The specificity and breadth of SARS-CoV-2-reactive T cell receptors after Ad26.COV2.S vaccination were assessed by TCRbeta repertoire sequencing. A total of roughly 30 samples were included in the TCR-sequenced set, comprising around 20 Ad26.COV2.S vaccine recipients, 5 placebo recipients and 8 SARS-CoV-2 convalescent individuals. Trial participants were randomized into five groups of five, in which low-dose or high-dose Ad26.COV2.S was given once or twice, or placebo was given on both occasions. Investigators did not know the trial group allocation while performing experiments and assessing outcomes. The study at large found these results: Vaccine and placebo recipients had comparable non-spike TCR breadth, which fits with the vaccine containing only spike. Comparing responses between vaccine doses or regimens was not something the study was powered to do. Ad26.COV2.S recipients had higher spike-specific TCR breadth than placebo recipients (P = 0.0014). It was noted by the authors that total T cell responses may have been underestimated by the TCR breadth and depth analyses. Substantial breadth of spike-specific CD8+ and CD4+ T cell responses was reported after vaccination.

The sample's treatment or condition, from its label and the paper: about 20 received Ad26.COV2.S at low or high dose, single or two shots; roughly five received placebo; per-sample allocation not given. For vaccine and placebo recipients, the sequenced repertoires came from samples collected on day 63 after the first injection. Cohort 1b enrolled 20 to 30 adults aged 18-55 years at a single site in Boston, USA, between 29 July and 7 August 2020. Ad26.COV2.S was a replication-incompetent adenovirus type 26 vector that expressed a prefusion-stabilized SARS-CoV-2 spike protein derived from the original Wuhan strain. About this clone: The antigen this receptor binds is unknown. The sample holds no much larger clone one base away, and base qualities are not on file. Other DNA sequences of this sample code for an identical CDR3.

The junction carries 9 bases between V and J, which are trimmed by 4 bases and 2 bases respectively. Including the terminal cysteine and phenylalanine, the CDR3 comprises 13 residues. The DNA shown is the 39-base CDR3, in frame from base 1. CDR1 is given as LNHDA and CDR2 as SQIVND, both from the germline V gene (reference sequence). TCRbeta CDR3 regions were sequenced with the immunoSEQ Assay. After extraction, genomic DNA underwent amplification by bias-controlled multiplex PCR, followed by high-throughput sequencing. The original methods were these. To quantify the absolute abundance of every unique TCRbeta CDR3 region, sequences were collapsed and filtered. Usable DNA was measured by amplifying reference genes present in all nucleated cells, and TCRbeta template counts were normalized to that usable DNA to estimate T cell fraction. Repertoire TCRs were annotated as SARS-CoV-2-specific by exact matching of V gene, CDR3 amino acid sequence and J gene to a known reactive TCR set. The reference SARS-CoV-2 TCR set came from MIRA and was filtered for enrichment in COVID-19-positive ImmuneCODE repertoires, removing public or cross-reactive TCRs. Based on the MIRA antigens, annotated TCRs were further analysed at the level of specific ORF or position within ORF. Depth was the summed frequency of annotated unique rearrangements, while breadth was defined as annotated unique rearrangements over total unique productive rearrangements. Two-sided Wilcoxon rank-sum tests were used to compare TCR breadth between groups. TCRdb took over this immuneACCESS table, retaining in-frame rearrangements with V and J assigned. Such tables are incomplete; in checked studies, under half of the missing clones stem from an unresolved V gene, and the remainder is unexplained. V and J calls and clone size are given by that table; D and trimming were obtained from the DNA. This sample lists 400,000 to 450,000 clones; 80% to 95% were detected once. The ten most abundant clones make up around 1.7% of the sample.

The origin of this receptor is a person between 18 and 59 years old who received the Ad26.COV2.S COVID-19 vaccine or a placebo. The rearrangement joined TRBV19 to TRBJ2-7; the D call is tentative, TRBD1 or TRBD2, as each matches 5 bases. Specimen: peripheral blood, collected in a trial of Ad26.COV2.S vaccine versus placebo. The sequenced DNA is TGTGCCAGTAGTAGGGGGATCACCTACGAGCAGTACTTC. This encodes CASSRGITYEQYF.